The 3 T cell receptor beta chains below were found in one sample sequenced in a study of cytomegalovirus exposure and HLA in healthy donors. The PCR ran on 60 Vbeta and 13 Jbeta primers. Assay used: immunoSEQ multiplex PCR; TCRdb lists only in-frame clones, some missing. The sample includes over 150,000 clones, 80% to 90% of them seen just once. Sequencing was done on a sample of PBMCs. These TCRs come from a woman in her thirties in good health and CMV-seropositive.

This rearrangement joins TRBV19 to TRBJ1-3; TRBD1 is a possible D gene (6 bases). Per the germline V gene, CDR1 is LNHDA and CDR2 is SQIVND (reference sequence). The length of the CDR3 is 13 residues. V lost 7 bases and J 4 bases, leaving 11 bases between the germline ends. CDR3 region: CASTRTVGNTIYF. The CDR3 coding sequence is TGTGCCAGTACCAGGACAGTCGGAAACACCATATATTTT.

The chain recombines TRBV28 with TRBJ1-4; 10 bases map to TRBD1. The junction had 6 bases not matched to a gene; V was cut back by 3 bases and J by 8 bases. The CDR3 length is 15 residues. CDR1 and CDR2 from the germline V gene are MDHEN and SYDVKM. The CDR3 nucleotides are TGTGCCAGCAGTTTGGCCGGGACAGGGGACGAAAAACTGTTTTTT. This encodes CASSLAGTGDEKLFF.

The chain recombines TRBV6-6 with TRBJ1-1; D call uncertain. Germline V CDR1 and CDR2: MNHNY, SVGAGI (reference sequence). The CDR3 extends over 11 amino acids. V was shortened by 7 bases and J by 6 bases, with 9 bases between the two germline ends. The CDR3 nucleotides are TGTGCCAGCACAGAACGGGCTGAAGCTTTCTTT. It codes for CASTERAEAFF.